This TCR beta chain was obtained from a study of T-cell reconstitution after alpha-beta-depleted transplantation in children (TCRdb year 2016). At the level of the whole study: Using TCR repertoire profiling, the study quantitatively followed how T-cell immune reconstitution unfolded in children after TCRalphabeta/CD19-depleted allogeneic hematopoietic cell transplantation.

This clonotype was detected only a few times. Its recognized antigen is unknown. There are no base qualities to consult, and no much larger clone falls within one base. The method behind the library was PCR. Reads for this sample came from an Illumina HiSeq 2500. To normalize quantification of the TCRbeta repertoire, the TCR libraries were built with molecular barcoding that relied on unique molecular identifiers. Through fastp at Q25 and MiXCR, TCRdb rebuilt clones from the public reads, retaining in-frame beta chains. CDR3 protein duplicates are merged, each entry listing the most common genes and DNA. The sample table lists about 400,000 distinct CDR3 sequences, around 20% of them with a count of one. The ten top clones hold 3% to 4.5% of the sample. Sequences KGHDR (CDR1) and SFDVKD (CDR2) are obtained from the germline V gene. Taken from cysteine to phenylalanine, the CDR3 has 13 residues. The sequence is cut down to CDR3 DNA, 39 bases in frame from base 1. Ends trimmed: V by 5 bases, J by 11 bases; bases unmatched to a gene: 7.

This sequence was found in a human donor who donated a stem cell graft to a child with acute myeloid leukemia. Recombination linked TRBV24-1 to TRBJ2-1; TRBD1 aligns with 8 central bases. This material consisted of PBMCs from the stem cell graft donor, taken from the stem cell graft. The DNA sequence reads TGTGCCACCAGTGTTTTACCAGGGGGCCAGCAGTTCTTC. Its protein is CATSVLPGGQQFF.